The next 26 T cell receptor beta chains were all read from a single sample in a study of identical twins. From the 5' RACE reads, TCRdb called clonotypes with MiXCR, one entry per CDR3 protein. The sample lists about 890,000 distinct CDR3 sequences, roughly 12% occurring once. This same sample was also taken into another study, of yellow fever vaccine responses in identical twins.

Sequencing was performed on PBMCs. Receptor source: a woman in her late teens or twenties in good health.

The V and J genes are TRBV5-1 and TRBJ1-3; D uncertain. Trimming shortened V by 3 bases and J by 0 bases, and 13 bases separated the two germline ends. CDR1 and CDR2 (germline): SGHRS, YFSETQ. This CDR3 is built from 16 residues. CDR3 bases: TGCGCCAGCAGCTGGGCGTCGCCTGTCTCTGGAAACACCATATATTTT. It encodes CASSWASPVSGNTIYF.

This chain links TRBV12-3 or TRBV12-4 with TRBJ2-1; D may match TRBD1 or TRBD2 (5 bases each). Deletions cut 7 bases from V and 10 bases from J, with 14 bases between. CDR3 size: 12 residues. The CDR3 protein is CASTGAAREQFF. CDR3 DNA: TGTGCCAGCACCGGGGCAGCCCGAGAGCAGTTCTTC.

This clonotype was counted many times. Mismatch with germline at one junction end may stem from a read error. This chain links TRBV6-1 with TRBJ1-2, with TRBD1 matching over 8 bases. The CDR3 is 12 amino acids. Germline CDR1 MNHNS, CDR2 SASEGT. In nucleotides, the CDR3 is TGTGCCAGCAGTGAACTGGACAGGGCTGAAGCCTTC. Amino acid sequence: CASSELDRAEAF.

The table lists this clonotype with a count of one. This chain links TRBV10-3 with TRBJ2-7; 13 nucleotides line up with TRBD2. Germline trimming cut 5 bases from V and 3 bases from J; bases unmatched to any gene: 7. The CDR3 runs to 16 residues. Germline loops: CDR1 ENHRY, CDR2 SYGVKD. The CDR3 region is CAISQTGTSGIYEQYF. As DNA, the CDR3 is TGTGCCATCAGTCAGACCGGGACTAGCGGGATCTACGAGCAGTACTTC.

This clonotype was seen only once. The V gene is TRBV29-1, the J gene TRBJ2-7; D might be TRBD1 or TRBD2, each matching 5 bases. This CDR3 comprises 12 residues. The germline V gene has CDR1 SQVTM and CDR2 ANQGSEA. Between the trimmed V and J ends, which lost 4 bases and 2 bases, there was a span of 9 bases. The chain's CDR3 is CSVGDRTYEQYF. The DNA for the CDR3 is TGCAGCGTTGGGGACCGTACCTACGAGCAGTACTTC.

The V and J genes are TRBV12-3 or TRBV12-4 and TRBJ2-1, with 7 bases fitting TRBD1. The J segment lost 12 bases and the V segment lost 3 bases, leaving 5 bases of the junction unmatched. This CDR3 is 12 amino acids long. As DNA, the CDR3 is TGTGCCAGCAGTTTCACAGGGGAGTGGCAGTTCTTC. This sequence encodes CASSFTGEWQFF.

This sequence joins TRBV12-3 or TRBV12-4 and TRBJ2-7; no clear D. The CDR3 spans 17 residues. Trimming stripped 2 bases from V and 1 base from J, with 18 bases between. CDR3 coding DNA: TGTGCCAGCAGTTTATTATTAAGAGTTCCAATATCCTACGAGCAGTACGTC. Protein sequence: CASSLLLRVPISYEQYV.

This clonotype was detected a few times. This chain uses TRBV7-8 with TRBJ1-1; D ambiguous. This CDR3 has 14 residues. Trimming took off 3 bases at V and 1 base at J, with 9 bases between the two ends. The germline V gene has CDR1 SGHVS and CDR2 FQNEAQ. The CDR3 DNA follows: TGTGCCAGCAGCTTTGGACGGCCGAACACTGAAGCTTTCTTT. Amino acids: CASSFGRPNTEAFF.

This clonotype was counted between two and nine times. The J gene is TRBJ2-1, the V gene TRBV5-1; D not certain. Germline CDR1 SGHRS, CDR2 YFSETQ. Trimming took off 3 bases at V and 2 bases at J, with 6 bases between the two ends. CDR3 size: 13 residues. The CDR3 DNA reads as TGCGCCAGCAGCTGGTCAGCCTACAATGAGCAGTTCTTC. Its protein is CASSWSAYNEQFF.

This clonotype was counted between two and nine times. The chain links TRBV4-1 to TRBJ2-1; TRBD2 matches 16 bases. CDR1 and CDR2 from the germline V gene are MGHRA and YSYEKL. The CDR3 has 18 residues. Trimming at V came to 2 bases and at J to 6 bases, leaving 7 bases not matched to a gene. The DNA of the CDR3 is TGCGCCAGCAGCCAATGGGGACTAGCGGGGGGGCCAGGCAATGAGCAGTTCTTC. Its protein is CASSQWGLAGGPGNEQFF.

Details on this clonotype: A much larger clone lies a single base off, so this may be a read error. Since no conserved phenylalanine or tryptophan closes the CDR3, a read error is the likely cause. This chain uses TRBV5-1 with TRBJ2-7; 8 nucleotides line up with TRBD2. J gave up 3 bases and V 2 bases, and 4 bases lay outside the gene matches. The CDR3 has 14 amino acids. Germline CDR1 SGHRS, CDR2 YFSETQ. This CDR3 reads CASSFDGRGYEQYI. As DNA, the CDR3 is TGCGCCAGCAGCTTTGACGGGAGGGGCTACGAGCAGTACATC.

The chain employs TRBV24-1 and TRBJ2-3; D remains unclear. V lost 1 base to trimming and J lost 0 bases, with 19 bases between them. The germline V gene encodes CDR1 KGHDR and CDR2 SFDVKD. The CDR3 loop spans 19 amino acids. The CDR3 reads CATSDLGPPMKSSTDTQYF. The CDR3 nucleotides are TGTGCCACCAGTGATTTAGGCCCTCCGATGAAATCTAGCACAGATACGCAGTATTTT.

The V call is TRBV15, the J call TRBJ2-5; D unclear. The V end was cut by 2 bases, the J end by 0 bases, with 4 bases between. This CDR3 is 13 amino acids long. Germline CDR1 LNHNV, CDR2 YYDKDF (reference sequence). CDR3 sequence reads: CATSRPYQETQYF. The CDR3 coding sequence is TGTGCCACCAGCAGACCATACCAAGAGACCCAGTACTTC.

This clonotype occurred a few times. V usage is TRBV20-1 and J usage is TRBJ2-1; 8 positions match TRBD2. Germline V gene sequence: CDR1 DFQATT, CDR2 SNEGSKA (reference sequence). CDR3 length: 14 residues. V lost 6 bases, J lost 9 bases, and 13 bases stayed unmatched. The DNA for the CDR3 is TGCAGTGCCTCCGGGACTAGGGGCTCCCGTGAGCAGTTCTTC. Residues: CSASGTRGSREQFF.

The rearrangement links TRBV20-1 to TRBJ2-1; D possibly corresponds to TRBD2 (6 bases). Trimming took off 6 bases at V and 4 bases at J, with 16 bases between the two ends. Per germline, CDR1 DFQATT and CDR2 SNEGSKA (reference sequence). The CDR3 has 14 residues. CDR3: CSAEEGGHYNEQFF. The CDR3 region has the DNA TGCAGTGCCGAGGAGGGCGGCCATTACAATGAGCAGTTCTTC.

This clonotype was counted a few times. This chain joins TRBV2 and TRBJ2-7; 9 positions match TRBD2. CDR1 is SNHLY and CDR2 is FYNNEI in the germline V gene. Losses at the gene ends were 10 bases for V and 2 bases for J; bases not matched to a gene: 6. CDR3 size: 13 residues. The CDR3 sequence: CATQTSGTYEQYF. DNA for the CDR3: TGTGCCACCCAGACTAGCGGCACCTACGAGCAGTACTTC.

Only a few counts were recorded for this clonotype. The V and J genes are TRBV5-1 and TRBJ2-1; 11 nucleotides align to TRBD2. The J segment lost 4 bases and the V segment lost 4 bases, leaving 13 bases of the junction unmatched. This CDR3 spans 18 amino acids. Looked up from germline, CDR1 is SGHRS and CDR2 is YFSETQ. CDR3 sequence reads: CASSTYLAGGPGYNEQFF. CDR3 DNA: TGCGCCAGCAGCACCTATCTAGCGGGGGGACCCGGTTACAATGAGCAGTTCTTC.

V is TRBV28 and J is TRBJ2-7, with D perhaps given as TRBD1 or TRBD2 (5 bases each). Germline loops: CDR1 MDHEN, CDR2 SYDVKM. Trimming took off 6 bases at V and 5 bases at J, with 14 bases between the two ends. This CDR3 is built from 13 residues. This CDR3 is CASRGAGRDEQYV. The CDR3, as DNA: TGTGCCAGCAGAGGGGCGGGCCGTGACGAGCAGTACGTC.

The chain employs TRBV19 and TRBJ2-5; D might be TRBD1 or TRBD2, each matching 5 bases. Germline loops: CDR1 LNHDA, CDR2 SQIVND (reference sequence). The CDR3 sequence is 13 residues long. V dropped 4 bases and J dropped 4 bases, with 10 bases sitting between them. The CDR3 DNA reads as TGTGCCAGTAGTAAGGCGAGGGGAGAGACCCAGTACTTC. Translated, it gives CASSKARGETQYF.

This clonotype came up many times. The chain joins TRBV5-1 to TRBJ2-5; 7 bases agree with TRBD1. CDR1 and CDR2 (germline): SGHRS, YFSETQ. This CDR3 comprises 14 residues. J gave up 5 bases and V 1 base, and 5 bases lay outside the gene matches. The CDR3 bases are TGCGCCAGCAGCTTGAGGGGGCGTCGGGAGACCCAGTACTTC. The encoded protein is CASSLRGRRETQYF.

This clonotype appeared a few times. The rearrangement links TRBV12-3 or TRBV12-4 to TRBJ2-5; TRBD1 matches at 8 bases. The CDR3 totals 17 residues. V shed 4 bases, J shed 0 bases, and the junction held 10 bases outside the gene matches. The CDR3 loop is CASSSLKAGGYQETQYF. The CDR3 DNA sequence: TGTGCCAGCAGTTCTCTTAAGGCAGGGGGCTACCAAGAGACCCAGTACTTC.

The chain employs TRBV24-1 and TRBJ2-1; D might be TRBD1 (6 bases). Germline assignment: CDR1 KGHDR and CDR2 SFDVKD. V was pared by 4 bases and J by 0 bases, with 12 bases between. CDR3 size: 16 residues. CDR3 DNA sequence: TGTGCCACCAGTGAGTGGGGACAAACCTCCTACAATGAGCAGTTCTTC. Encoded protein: CATSEWGQTSYNEQFF.

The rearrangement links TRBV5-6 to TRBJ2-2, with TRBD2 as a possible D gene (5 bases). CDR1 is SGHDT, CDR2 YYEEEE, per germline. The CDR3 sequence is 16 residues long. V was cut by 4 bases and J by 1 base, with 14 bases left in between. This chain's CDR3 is CASSPRGPRNTGELFF. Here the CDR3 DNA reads TGTGCCAGCAGCCCCAGAGGGCCGAGGAACACCGGGGAGCTGTTTTTT.

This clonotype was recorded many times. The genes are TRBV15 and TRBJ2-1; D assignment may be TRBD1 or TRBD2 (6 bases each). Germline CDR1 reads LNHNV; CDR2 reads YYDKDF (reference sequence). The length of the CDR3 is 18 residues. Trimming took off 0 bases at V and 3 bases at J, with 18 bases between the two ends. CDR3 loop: CATSRERGGIGGYNEQFF. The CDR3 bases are TGTGCCACCAGCAGAGAACGAGGGGGGATTGGAGGCTACAATGAGCAGTTCTTC.

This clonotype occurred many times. CDR3 nucleotide sequence: TGTGCCATCAGTAACTCCTACGAGCAGTACTTC. Its translation: CAISNSYEQYF. This chain joins TRBV10-3 and TRBJ2-7; no firm D call. Germline V gene sequence: CDR1 ENHRY, CDR2 SYGVKD. The CDR3 covers 11 residues. Trimming shortened V by 5 bases and J by 0 bases, and 2 bases separated the two germline ends.

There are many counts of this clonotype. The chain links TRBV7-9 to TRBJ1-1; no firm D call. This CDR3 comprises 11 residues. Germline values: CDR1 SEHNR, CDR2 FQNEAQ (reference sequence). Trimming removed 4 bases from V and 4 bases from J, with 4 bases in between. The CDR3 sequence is CASSSSTEAFF. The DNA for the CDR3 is TGTGCCAGCAGCTCGTCCACTGAAGCTTTCTTT.